This record looks at one TCR beta chain sequence and its context. There is no known antigen for this receptor. Base-call qualities are not available, and no considerably larger clone is one nucleotide away. The cohort consisted of some 670 healthy bone marrow donors. At the time of sampling, every cohort member was nominally healthy, though immune exposures that went unrecorded were likely present. The donor was CMV seropositive and was included in the group of some 290 seropositive cohort members. Each donor provided a peripheral blood sample, and peripheral blood mononuclear cells were used for TCR beta sequencing. The Qiagen DNeasy Blood Extraction Kit was used to extract genomic DNA from the blood cell samples. The data were taken from a study of cytomegalovirus exposure and HLA in healthy donors (dated by TCRdb to about 2017). At the level of the whole study: An earlier analysis of several hundred of the donors reported roughly 300 Gb of sequence data and around 110 million unique TCR beta sequences from around 200 million T cells. About 5 DR-DQ haplotypes were handled as single units for association and clustering, since linkage in the cohort was strong. The number of typed donors differed by locus: roughly 620-640 for A, B, C, DRB1 and DQB1; approximately 530 for DQA1; 600 to 610 for DPA1; and some 470 for DPB1. To decide whether each TCR beta V gene segment behaved as functional or pseudogenic, an earlier analysis of over 500 of the donors relied on high-throughput TCR beta sequencing. To predict cytomegalovirus infection status, the study combined high-throughput TCR immunosequencing, statistical association of individual TCRs with disease status, and machine learning. A later genetic analysis took genome-wide SNP genotypes for about three fifths of the roughly 700 donors and used that subset as a discovery cohort. Alongside the repertoire data, information on donor age, sex, ethnicity and CMV serostatus was compiled. To study patterns of TCR occurrence, a later analysis re-analyzed previously published TCR beta repertoires from 666 donors and added high-resolution HLA genotyping. The T cell repertoires of some 670 subjects were profiled by immunosequencing and related to cytomegalovirus serostatus. HLA typing covered class I and class II loci at four-digit resolution. Among several hundred genotyped donors of the cohort, an average of around 220,000 unique TCR beta nucleotide sequences was sequenced per donor, of which about 20% were non-productive. Along with the roughly 610-subject first cohort, a separate validation cohort of over 90 different subjects was used. Rather than drawing on any new phenotypic data, the later analysis identified candidate immune exposures from TCR beta sequences and the way those sequences occurred across donors. The study aimed to test whether signatures of past pathogen exposure could be identified by cataloging public T cell receptors. Every discovery cohort repertoire had been produced on one sequencing platform. An early release covering roughly 600 HLA-typed donors comprised 300 to 350 gigabases of sequencing data and approximately 80 million unique TCR sequences. Of the roughly 400 genotyped donors, approximately 80% fell in the genetic ancestry cluster associated with self-reported Caucasian donors.

The protocol used for the library was the immunoSEQ multiplex PCR assay. A mixture of 60 forward primers for TCR Vbeta segments and 13 reverse primers for TCR Jbeta segments was used in the multiplex PCR. A multiplex PCR assay on genomic DNA amplified the CDR3 region of rearranged TCR beta genes. Amplified TCR beta libraries were sequenced as 87-base-pair reads on the Illumina HiSeq System. From the authors' description of their analysis: A later analysis counted tens of millions of unique TCR beta chains across the 640 or so repertoires, and roughly 9.9 million of these chains were shared by at least two donors. A nearest-neighbor algorithm error-corrected the raw reads and collapsed the reads into unique sequences, merging closely related sequences to remove PCR and sequencing errors. Alignment of CDR3 sequences to IMGT reference sequences was used to assign V, D and J gene segments. For a sequence to be retained, a match of at least six nucleotides to both a V gene segment and a J gene segment was required. A rearrangement counted as productive if the CDR3 had no stop codons and remained in frame with V and J, and every other rearrangement counted as non-productive. Following IMGT convention, CDR3 was defined as the stretch from the second conserved V-encoded cysteine up to the conserved J-encoded phenylalanine. Sequences without an unambiguous match to a single V gene segment were excluded from the earlier analysis of several hundred of the donors. In an earlier analysis of 450 to 750 of the donors, a V segment was called functional when productive rearrangements were above 56.7%, and segregating when the standard deviation between donors exceeded 5%. To diagnose cytomegalovirus status from the catalog of TCR beta chain sequences, a statistical classification framework was built. V and J gene assignment, in a later analysis, came from comparing TCR nucleotide sequences with IMGT/GENE-DB human TR gene sequences. A later analysis assigned CDR3 sequences and most-parsimonious VDJ recombination scenarios with the TCRdist pipeline. In a later analysis, every TCR beta chain was defined by the combination of its CDR3 amino acid sequence and its V-gene family, and reads without a unique V-gene family were dropped. A later analysis removed 550 to 650 highly shared, low-generation-probability nucleotide sequences to deal with suspected cross-contamination and a sequencing artifact. A later analysis calculated a clonal expansion index for each public chain from normalized within-repertoire ranks of inferred template counts. In a later analysis, generation probabilities were computed using a VDJ recombination model fitted to out-of-frame rearrangements, and the results were checked against IGoR. Hypergeometric tests were used in a later analysis to score TCR-TCR, TCR-HLA and TCR-CMV co-occurrence, with a repertoire-size bias correction applied to the TCR pairs. A later analysis estimated false discovery rates by permuting HLA or CMV assignments 20 times. A later analysis grouped co-occurring TCRs with DBSCAN, adding TCRdist sequence similarity when clustering within HLA-allele-positive subsets. Repertoires with fewer than 30,000 or more than 120,000 public chains were left out of co-occurrence clustering, as were four to six repertoires with anomalous nucleotide sharing. TCRdb limited this immuneACCESS table to in-frame rearrangements with V and J called. A share of clones is missing; checked studies link under half to unresolved V genes, and the rest is unexplained. V and J calls and clone size are those listed in that table; D and trimming were worked out from the DNA. The sample table holds around 92,000 clones, of which approximately 75% were seen once. The ten largest clones represent 2.5% to 3% of the sample.

Paper-wide results and their limitations: CMV serostatus was the only immune exposure information available for the cohort. In a later analysis, some 18,000 TCR beta sequences were associated with specific HLA alleles at a false discovery rate of 0.05. Across donors, most TCR sequences were observed very rarely, whereas some public TCRs were present in many individuals. In this cohort, only TCR beta chains were sequenced, and detectable features were limited by the absence of alpha or paired-chain data. Seventeen rarely observed V segments, including chromosome 9 orphons, were excluded from the earlier analysis of about 600 of the donors because counts were too low. A total of roughly 160 TCR beta chains were listed by the study as associated with cytomegalovirus. Compared with equally common non-associated chains, HLA-associated TCR beta chains in a later analysis were more clonally expanded and had lower generation probabilities. Because HLA typing was unavailable for some donors at each locus, only the typed subset was used in association tests. The presence/absence analyses assumed that sequencing depth was roughly uniform across donors, and that assumption may not be true. Because the 87-base-pair reads could not distinguish some IMGT-functional V segments, including TRBV6-2 and TRBV6-3, those segments were excluded. A later analysis found that TCR association rates varied across HLA loci, with DRB1 alleles showing the most associated TCRs and HLA-C alleles the fewest. Several of the top co-occurrence clusters appeared to be linked to parvovirus B19, influenza, CMV and Epstein-Barr virus, according to a later analysis. The authors suggested that the approach could potentially be extended to other disease states and immunological phenotypes. Linkage disequilibrium might explain the correlated functional status among segregating V segments, but an unknown experimental factor could not be ruled out. Cytomegalovirus status was reported to be diagnosed by the classifier with high specificity and sensitivity in both the original and validation cohorts. In a later analysis, most CMV-associated TCR beta chains were found to appear HLA-restricted, with HLA associations seemingly driven largely by CMV exposure. A few of the identified cytomegalovirus-associated TCR beta chains were confirmed in vitro to be specific for cytomegalovirus antigens. A further reported finding was that TCR beta sequences accurately predicted the HLA-A and HLA-B alleles for most subjects in the first cohort. Broadly in line with IMGT annotations, most TCR beta V segments showed up in productive rearrangements about 87% or about 30% of the time in an earlier analysis of roughly 590 of the donors. When HLA alleles, especially DR and DQ, strongly co-occurred, attributing TCR associations to individual alleles was difficult. V-gene and J-gene trimming of TCR beta chains was associated with a missense DCLRE1C variant in a later genetic analysis, and the association was replicated in an independent cohort. A cluster of highly shared sequence variants was judged likely to be a technical artifact of the sequencing pipeline. In a later genetic analysis, fewer N-insertions in productive TCRs were reported among donors in an Asian-associated ancestry cluster than the roughly 710-donor mean.

According to the germline V gene, CDR1 reads SGHAT and CDR2 reads FQNNGV. Reading from cysteine to phenylalanine, the CDR3 counts 15 amino acids. The only DNA kept is the CDR3, 45 bases in frame from the first base. V drops 3 bases and J drops 8 bases, leaving 16 bases in between. The chain is made from TRBV11-2 and TRBJ1-4; no D gene is confidently identified. Sample: PBMCs. The sequence was obtained from a female donor in good health and CMV-seropositive. The DNA sequence is given as TGTGCCAGCAGCTTTAGTCCCTCACGGCGGGAAAAACTGTTTTTT. This sequence encodes CASSFSPSRREKLFF.